This section outlines one TCR beta chain sequence together with its context. TCRdb re-called the RT-PCR reads with MiXCR, one entry per CDR3 protein. Of 450,000 to 600,000 distinct CDR3 sequences in the sample, 6.5% to 8% were seen once. This entry is derived from a study of response to subunit inactivated influenza vaccine. This TCR derives from a man in his fifties or sixties who received an inactivated influenza vaccine. Here the sequenced sample was PBMCs from blood, taken around 25 months after vaccination.

CDR3 sequence: CSASWDSRGYTF. CDR3 nucleotide sequence: TGCAGTGCTAGTTGGGACAGCAGGGGCTACACCTTC. This rearrangement joins TRBV20-1 to TRBJ1-2; TRBD1 matches at 7 bases. Looked up from germline, CDR1 is DFQATT and CDR2 is SNEGSKA (reference sequence). Trimming removed 3 bases from V and 8 bases from J; junction bases left unmatched: 6. The CDR3 has 12 amino acids.